This T cell receptor beta chain was found in a study of blood T cell repertoires in COVID-19. Study-wide background: T cells, B-cell-depleted T cells, or PBMCs provided the cDNA or gDNA that served as material.

CDR1 and CDR2 from the germline V gene are GTSNPN and SVGIG (reference sequence). CDR3 size: 12 residues. V lost 5 bases, J lost 5 bases, and 11 bases lay in between. Generated by immunoSEQ multiplex PCR, the TCRdb table keeps only in-frame clones and is missing some. The top ten hold less than 3% of the sample, which has about 190,000 clones, roughly 86% seen once. This clone was found once. The specimen was peripheral blood. The chain has TRBV30 and TRBJ2-3, with D tentatively TRBD2 (5 bases). This receptor was identified in a man aged 35-49 years with active or convalescent COVID-19. The CDR3 coding sequence is TGTGCCTGGGGGCTAGCAGGAGATACGCAGTATTTT. It yields the protein CAWGLAGDTQYF.